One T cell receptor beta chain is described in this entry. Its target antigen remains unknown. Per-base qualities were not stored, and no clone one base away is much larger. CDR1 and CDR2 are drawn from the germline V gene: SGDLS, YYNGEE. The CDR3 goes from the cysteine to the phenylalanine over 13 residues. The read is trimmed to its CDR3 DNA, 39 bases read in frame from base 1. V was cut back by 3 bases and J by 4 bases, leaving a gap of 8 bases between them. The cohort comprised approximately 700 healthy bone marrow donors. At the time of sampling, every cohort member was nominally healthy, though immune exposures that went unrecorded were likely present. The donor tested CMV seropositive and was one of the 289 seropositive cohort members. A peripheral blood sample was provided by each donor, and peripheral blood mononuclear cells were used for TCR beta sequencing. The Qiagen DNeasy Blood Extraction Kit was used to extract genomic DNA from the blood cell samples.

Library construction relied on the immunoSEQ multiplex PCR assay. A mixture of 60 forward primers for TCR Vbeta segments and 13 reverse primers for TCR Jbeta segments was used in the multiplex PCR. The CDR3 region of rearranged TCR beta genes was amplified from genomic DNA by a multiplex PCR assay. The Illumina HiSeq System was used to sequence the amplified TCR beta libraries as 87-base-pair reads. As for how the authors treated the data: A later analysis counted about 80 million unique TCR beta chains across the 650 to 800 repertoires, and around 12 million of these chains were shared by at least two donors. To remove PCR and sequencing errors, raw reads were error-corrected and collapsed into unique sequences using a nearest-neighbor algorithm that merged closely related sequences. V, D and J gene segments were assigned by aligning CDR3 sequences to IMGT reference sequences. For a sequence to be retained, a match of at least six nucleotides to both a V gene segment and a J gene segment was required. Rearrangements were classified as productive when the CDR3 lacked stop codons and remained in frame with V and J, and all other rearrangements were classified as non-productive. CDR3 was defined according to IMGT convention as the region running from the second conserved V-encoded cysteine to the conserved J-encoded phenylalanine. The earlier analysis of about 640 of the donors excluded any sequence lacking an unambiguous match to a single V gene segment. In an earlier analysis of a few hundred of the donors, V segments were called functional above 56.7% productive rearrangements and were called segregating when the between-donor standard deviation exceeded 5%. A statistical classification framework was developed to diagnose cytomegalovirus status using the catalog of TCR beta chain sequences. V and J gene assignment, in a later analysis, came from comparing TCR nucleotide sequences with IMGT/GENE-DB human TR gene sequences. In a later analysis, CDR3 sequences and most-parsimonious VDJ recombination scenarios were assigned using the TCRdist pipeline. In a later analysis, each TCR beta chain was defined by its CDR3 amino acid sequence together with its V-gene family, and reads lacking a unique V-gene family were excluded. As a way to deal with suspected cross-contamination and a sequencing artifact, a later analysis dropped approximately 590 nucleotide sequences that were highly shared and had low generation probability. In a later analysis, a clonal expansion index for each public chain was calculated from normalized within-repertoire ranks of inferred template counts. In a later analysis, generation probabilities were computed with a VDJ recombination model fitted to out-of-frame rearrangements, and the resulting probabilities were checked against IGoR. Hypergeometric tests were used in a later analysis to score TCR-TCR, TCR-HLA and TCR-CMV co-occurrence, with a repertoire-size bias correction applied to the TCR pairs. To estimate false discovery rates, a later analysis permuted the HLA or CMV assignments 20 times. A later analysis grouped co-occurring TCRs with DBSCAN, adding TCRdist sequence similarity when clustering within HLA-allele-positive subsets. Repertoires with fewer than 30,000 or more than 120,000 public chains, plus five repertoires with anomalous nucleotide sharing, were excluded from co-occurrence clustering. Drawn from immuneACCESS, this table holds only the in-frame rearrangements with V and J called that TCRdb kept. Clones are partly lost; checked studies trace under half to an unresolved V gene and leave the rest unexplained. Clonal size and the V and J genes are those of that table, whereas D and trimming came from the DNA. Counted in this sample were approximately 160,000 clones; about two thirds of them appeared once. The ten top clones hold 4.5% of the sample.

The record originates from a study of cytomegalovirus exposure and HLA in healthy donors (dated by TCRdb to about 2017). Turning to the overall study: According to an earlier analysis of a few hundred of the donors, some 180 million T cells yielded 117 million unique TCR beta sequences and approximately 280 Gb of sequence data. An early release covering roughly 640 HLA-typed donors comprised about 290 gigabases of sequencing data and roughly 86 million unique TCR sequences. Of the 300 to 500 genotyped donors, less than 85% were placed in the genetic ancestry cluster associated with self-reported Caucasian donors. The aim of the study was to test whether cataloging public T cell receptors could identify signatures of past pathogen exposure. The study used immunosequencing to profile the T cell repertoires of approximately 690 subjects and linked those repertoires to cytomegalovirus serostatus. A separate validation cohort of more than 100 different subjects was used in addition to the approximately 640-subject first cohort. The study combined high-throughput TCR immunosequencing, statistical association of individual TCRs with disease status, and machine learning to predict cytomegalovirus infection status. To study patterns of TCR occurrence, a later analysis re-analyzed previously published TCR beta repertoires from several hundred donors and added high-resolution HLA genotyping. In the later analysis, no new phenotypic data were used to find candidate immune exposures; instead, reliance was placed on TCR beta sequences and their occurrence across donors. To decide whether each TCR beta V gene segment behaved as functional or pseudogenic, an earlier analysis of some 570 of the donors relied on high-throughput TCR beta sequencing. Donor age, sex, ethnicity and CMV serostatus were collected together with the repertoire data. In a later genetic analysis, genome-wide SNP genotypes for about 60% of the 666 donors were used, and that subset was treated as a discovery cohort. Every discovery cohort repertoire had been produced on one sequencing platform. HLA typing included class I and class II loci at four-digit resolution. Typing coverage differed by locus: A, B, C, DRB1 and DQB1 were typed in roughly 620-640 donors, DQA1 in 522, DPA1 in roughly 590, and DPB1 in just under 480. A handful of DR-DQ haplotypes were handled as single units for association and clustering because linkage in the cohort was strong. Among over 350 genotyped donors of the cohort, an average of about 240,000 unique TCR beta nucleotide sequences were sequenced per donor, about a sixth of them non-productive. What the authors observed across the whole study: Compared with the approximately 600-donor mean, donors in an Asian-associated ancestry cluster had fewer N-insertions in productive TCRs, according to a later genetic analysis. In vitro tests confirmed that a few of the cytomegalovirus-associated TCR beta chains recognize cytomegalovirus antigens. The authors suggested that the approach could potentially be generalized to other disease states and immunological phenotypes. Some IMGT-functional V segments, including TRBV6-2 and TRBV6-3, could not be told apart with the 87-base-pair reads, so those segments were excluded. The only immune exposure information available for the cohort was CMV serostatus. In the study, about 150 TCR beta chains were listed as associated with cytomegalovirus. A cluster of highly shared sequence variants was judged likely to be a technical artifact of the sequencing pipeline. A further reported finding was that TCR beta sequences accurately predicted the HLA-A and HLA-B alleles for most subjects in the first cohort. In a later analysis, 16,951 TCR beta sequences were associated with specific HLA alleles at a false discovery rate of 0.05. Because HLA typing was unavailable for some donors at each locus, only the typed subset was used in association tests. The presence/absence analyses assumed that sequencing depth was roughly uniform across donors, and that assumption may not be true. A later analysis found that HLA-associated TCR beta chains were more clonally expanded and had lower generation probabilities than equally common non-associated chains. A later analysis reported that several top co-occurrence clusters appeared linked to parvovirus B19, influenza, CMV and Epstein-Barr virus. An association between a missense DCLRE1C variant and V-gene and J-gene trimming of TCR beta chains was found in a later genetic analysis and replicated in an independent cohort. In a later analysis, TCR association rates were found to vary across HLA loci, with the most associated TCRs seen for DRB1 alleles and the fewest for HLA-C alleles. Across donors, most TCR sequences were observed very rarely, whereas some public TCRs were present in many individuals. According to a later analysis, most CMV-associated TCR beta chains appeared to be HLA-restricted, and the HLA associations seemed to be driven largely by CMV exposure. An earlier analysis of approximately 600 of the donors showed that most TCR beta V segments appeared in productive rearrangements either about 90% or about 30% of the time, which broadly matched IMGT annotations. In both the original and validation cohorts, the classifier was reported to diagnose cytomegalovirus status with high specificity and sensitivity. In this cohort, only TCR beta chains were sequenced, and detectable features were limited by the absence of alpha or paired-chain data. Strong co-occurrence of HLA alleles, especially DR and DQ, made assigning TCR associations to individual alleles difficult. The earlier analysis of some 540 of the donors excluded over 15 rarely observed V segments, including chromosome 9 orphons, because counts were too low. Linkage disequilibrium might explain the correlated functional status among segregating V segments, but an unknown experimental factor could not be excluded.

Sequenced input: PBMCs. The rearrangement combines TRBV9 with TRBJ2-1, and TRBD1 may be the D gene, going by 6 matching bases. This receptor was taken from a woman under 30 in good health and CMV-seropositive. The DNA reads TGTGCCAGCAGCGGGGACACTTACAATGAGCAGTTCTTC. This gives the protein CASSGDTYNEQFF.